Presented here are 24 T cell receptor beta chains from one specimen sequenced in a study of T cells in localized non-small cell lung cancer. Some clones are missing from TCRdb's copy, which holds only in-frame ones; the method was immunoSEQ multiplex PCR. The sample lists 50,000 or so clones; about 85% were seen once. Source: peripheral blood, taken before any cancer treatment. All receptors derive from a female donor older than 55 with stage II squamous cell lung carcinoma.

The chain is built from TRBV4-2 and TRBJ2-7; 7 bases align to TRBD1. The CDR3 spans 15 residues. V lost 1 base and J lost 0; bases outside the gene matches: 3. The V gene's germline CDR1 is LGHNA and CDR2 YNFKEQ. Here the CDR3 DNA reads TGTGCCAGCAGCCAAGTACAGGGGTCCTCCTACGAGCAGTACTTC. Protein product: CASSQVQGSSYEQYF.

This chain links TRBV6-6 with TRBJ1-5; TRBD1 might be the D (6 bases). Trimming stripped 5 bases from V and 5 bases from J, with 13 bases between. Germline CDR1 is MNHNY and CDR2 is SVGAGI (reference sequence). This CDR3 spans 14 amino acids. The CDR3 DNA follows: TGTGCCAGCAGTGCCCGGGACACTCATCAGCCCCAGCATTTT. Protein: CASSARDTHQPQHF.

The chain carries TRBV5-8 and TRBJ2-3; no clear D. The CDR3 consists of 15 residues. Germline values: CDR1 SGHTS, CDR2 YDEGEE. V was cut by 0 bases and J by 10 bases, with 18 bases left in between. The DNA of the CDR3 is TGTGCCAGCAGCTTGGCGAAGTCTTTGGTCGATCCGCAGTATTTT. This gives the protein CASSLAKSLVDPQYF.

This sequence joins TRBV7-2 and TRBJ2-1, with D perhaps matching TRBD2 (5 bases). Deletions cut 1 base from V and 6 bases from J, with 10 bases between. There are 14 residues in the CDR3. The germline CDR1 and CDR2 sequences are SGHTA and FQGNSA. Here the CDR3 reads CASSLVRLPNEQFF. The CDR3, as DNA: TGTGCCAGCAGCTTAGTTCGACTACCCAATGAGCAGTTCTTC.

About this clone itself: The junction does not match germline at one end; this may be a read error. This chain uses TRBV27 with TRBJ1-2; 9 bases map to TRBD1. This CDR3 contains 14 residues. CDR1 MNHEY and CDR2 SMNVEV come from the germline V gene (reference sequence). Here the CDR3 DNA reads TGTGCCAGCAGTGCCTCCGGCCGGGACAGGGAACCTTCCTTC. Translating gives CASSASGRDREPSF.

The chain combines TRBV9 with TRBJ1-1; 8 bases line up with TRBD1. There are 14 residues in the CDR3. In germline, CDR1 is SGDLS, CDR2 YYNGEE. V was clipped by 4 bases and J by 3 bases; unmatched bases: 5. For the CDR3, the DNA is TGTGCCAGCAGCCGACAGGGGACCTACACTGAAGCTTTCTTT. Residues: CASSRQGTYTEAFF.

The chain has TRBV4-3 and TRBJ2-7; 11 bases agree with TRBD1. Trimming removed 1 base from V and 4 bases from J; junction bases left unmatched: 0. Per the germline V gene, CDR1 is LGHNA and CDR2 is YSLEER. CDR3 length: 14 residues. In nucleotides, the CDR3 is TGCGCCAGCAGCCAAGGGGACAGGGGGTACGAGCAGTACTTC. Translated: CASSQGDRGYEQYF.

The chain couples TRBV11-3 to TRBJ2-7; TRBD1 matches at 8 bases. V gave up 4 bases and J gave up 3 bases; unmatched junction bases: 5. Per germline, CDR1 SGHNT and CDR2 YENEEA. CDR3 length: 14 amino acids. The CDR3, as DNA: TGTGCCAGCAGCTCGGGGACAGGAATCTACGAGCAGTACTTC. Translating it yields CASSSGTGIYEQYF.

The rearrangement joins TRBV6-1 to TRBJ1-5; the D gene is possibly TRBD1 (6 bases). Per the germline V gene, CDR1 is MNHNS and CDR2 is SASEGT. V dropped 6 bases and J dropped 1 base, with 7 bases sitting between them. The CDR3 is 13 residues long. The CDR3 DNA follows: TGTGCCAGCAGAGGACAGAGCAATCAGCCCCAGCATTTT. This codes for CASRGQSNQPQHF.

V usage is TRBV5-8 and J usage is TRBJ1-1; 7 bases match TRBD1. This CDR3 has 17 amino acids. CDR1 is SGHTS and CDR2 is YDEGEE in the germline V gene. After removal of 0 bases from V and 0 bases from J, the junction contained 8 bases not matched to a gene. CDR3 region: CASSLGRGRGVNTEAFF. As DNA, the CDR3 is TGTGCCAGCAGCTTGGGTAGGGGGCGAGGTGTGAACACTGAAGCTTTCTTT.

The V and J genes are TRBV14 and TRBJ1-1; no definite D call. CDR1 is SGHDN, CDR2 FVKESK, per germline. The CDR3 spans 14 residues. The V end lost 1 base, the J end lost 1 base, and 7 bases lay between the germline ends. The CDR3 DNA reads TGTGCCAGCAGCCAAGCGGGCGGGAACACTGAAGCTTTCTTT. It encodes CASSQAGGNTEAFF.

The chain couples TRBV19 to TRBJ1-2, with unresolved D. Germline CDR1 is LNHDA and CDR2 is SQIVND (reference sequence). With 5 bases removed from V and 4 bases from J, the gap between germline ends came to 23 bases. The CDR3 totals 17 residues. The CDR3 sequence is CASSPHPGLSGPYGYTF. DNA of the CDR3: TGTGCCAGTAGTCCCCATCCGGGGTTATCGGGTCCCTATGGCTACACCTTC.

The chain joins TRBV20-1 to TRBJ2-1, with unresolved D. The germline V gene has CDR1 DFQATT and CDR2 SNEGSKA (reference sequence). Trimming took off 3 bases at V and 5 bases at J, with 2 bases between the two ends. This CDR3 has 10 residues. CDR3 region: CSASNNEQFF. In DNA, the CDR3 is TGCAGTGCTAGTAACAATGAGCAGTTCTTC.

The CDR3 nucleotides are TGTGCCAGCAGCCCGTCCTCCTGGAGGCTCCCGGGGACTGAAGCTTTCTTT. Its translation is CASSPSSWRLPGTEAFF. This chain links TRBV5-8 with TRBJ1-1; D is unresolved. The V end was cut by 4 bases, the J end by 5 bases, with 24 bases between. The CDR3 is 17 residues long. CDR1 is SGHTS, CDR2 YDEGEE, per germline.

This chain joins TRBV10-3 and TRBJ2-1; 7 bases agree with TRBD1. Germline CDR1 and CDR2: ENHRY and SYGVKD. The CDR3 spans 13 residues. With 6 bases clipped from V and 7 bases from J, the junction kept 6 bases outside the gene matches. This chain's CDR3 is CAIRTGTANEQFF. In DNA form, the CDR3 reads TGTGCCATCAGGACCGGGACAGCTAATGAGCAGTTCTTC.

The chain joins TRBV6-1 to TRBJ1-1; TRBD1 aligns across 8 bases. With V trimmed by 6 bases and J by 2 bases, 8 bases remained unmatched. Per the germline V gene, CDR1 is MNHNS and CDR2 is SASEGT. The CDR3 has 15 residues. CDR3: CASSRNRGSNTEAFF. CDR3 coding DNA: TGTGCCAGCAGCAGAAACAGGGGGAGTAACACTGAAGCTTTCTTT.

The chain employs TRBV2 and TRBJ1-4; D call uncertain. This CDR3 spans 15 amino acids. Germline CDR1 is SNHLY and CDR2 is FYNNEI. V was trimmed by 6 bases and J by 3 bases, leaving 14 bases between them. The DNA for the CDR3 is TGTGCCAGCAGGATTACAGAGACCTCTAATGAAAAACTGTTTTTT. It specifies CASRITETSNEKLFF.

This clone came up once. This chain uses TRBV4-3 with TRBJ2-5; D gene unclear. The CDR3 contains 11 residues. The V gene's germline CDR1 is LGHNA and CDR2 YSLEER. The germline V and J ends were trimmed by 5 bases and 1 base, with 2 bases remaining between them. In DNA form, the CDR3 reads TGCGCCAGCAGCGCCCAAGAGACCCAGTACTTC. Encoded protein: CASSAQETQYF.

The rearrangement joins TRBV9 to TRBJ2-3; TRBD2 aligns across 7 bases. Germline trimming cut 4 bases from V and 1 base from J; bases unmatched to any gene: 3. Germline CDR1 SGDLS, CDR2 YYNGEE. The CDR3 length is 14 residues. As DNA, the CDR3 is TGTGCCAGCAGCATCCTAGCGGGCACAGATACGCAGTATTTT. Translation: CASSILAGTDTQYF.

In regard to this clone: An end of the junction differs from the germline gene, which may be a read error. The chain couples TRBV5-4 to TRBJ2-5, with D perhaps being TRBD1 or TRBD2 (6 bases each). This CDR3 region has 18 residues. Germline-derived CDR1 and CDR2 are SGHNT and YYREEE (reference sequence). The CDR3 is CASSQESLALGGQETQYF. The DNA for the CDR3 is TGCGCCAGCAGCCAGGAATCCCTAGCGTTAGGGGGGCAAGAGACCCAGTACTTC.

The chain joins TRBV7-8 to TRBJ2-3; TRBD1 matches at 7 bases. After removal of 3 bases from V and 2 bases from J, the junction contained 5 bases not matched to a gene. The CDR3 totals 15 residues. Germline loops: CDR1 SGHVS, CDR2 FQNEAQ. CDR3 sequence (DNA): TGTGCCAGCAGCTTGTCGACAGGGCCCACAGATACGCAGTATTTT. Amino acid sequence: CASSLSTGPTDTQYF.

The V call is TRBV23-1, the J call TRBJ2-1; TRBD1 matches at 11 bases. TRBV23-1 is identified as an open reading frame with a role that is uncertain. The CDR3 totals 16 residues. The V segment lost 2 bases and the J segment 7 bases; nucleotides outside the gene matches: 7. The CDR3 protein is CASSQPPGQGVNEQFF. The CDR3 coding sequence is TGCGCCAGCAGTCAACCTCCGGGACAGGGGGTTAATGAGCAGTTCTTC.

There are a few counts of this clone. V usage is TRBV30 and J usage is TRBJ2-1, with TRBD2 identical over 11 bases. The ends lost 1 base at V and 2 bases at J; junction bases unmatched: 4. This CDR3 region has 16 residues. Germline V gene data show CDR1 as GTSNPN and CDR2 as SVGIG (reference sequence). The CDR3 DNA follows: TGTGCCTGGAGTGCGATTAGCGGGGGGGCCTACAATGAGCAGTTCTTC. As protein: CAWSAISGGAYNEQFF.

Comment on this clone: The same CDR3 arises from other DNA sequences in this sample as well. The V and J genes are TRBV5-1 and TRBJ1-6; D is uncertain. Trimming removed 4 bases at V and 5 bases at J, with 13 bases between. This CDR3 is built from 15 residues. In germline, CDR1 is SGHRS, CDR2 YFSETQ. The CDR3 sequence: CASSLEGSNNSPLHF. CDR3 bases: TGCGCCAGCAGCCTCGAAGGGTCTAATAATTCACCCCTCCACTTT.